This T cell receptor beta chain stems from a study of human T cells and chemical hapten exposure. As for time point: healthy volunteer bleed at 6 weeks. Someone pulled total RNA out of unfractionated whole blood. The CDR3 spans 14 residues. Trimming removed 6 bases from V and 1 base from J, with 15 bases in between. CDR1 DFQATT and CDR2 SNEGSKA come from the germline V gene (reference sequence). TCRdb called the RACE reads again in MiXCR, with one record for every CDR3 protein. Of 35,000 to 55,000 distinct CDR3 sequences in the sample, approximately 4% are singletons; the top ten hold around 5.7%. The clonotype comes from a human donor in good health. Some clones in this sample may be carry-over from other donors' samples. This chain uses TRBV20-1 with TRBJ2-5, with D possibly matching TRBD2 (7 bases). The sequenced sample was whole blood. CDR3 region: CSAGGQQPQETQYF. In DNA form, the CDR3 reads TGCAGTGCCGGGGGGCAACAACCCCAAGAGACCCAGTACTTC.